This T cell receptor (beta chain) was documented in a study of T cells in Graves' hyperthyroidism and ophthalmopathy. The study, taken as a whole, reports: Blood also contained most expanded thyroid clonotypes above 0.001.

Germline-derived CDR1 and CDR2 are MDHEN and SYDVKM. The ends were cut back, 7 bases at V and 2 bases at J, with 9 bases in the middle. The CDR3 spans 13 residues. What was amplified from RNA transcripts were TCR beta CDR3 regions. The HTBI primer set was used in a first-round RT-PCR of the TCR CDR3. One entry per CDR3 protein, called by TCRdb with MiXCR from the multiplex PCR reads. The top ten clones hold approximately 8.4% of a sample with approximately 700,000 distinct CDR3 sequences, over 15% of them seen once. Disease duration under 2 months; hyperthyroidism patients were aged 18 to 65. The study excluded patients with uncontrolled infection, other autoimmune disease, pregnancy or lactation. About this clonotype itself: Its antigen is currently unknown.

The V call is TRBV28, the J call TRBJ2-1, with D perhaps given as TRBD1 or TRBD2 (5 bases each). Sequencing input: blood. The clonotype was recovered from a man between 18 and 29 years old with Graves' hyperthyroidism. The CDR3 region is CASTGLPYNEQFF. CDR3 sequence (DNA): TGTGCCAGCACGGGGCTACCCTACAATGAGCAGTTCTTC.